These 9 T cell receptor beta chains originate from one sample sequenced in a study of cytomegalovirus exposure and HLA in healthy donors. This PCR relied on a set of 60 Vbeta primers and 13 Jbeta primers. Only in-frame clones appear in the TCRdb table, and some are missing; sequencing was by immunoSEQ multiplex PCR. The profile shows over 80,000 clones, approximately 79% of them singletons. Source material: PBMCs. The receptors shown here come from a female donor in good health and CMV-seronegative.

The chain employs TRBV5-1 and TRBJ1-2; a possible D gene is TRBD1 (6 bases). The CDR3 extends over 15 amino acids. Per the germline V gene, CDR1 is SGHRS and CDR2 is YFSETQ. V lost 6 bases to trimming and J lost 5 bases, with 20 bases between them. The CDR3 loop reads CASTVSGEGVYGYTF. The CDR3 DNA sequence: TGCGCCAGCACCGTCTCAGGGGAAGGAGTTTATGGCTACACCTTC.

The J gene is TRBJ1-2, the V gene TRBV15, with TRBD1 matching over 7 bases. Germline trimming cut 3 bases from V and 3 bases from J; bases unmatched to any gene: 4. Germline CDR1 and CDR2: LNHNV and YYDKDF (reference sequence). The CDR3 consists of 14 residues. The CDR3 nucleotides read TGTGCCACCAGCAGGAGACAGGGAGACTATGGCTACACCTTC. This translates into CATSRRQGDYGYTF.

With respect to this clone: Other DNA sequences within the sample encode an identical CDR3. The J gene is TRBJ1-1, the V gene TRBV29-1; 7 nucleotides align to TRBD1. V was pared by 5 bases and J by 1 base, with 1 base of the junction left unmatched. The CDR3 sequence is 12 residues long. Germline-derived CDR1 and CDR2 are SQVTM and ANQGSEA. The CDR3 protein is CSVRQGNTEAFF. The CDR3 DNA reads as TGCAGCGTTCGACAGGGGAACACTGAAGCTTTCTTT.

Concerning this clone: One junction end disagrees with the germline gene, perhaps due to a read error. The chain has TRBV19 and TRBJ1-5; possibly TRBD1 for D (6 bases). Germline CDR1 LNHDA, CDR2 SQIVND (reference sequence). The CDR3 covers 17 residues. CDR3 loop: CDSSIGLSGADNQPQHF. The DNA of the CDR3 is TGTGACAGTAGTATCGGTTTGTCAGGGGCGGACAATCAGCCCCAGCATTTT.

V is TRBV18 and J is TRBJ2-7, with 9 nucleotides matching TRBD1. The germline V gene encodes CDR1 KGHSH and CDR2 LQKENI. V shed 3 bases and J 6 bases; nucleotides not matched to a gene: 3. The CDR3 extends over 13 amino acids. CDR3 residues: CASSPTDRGEQYF. In DNA, the CDR3 is TGTGCCAGCTCACCTACGGACAGGGGCGAGCAGTACTTC.

The J gene is TRBJ1-1, the V gene TRBV27, with a possible D match to TRBD1 (5 bases). The germline CDR1 and CDR2 sequences are MNHEY and SMNVEV (reference sequence). Trimming took off 2 bases at V and 1 base at J, with 8 bases between the two ends. The CDR3 runs to 14 residues. CDR3 in DNA: TGTGCCAGCAGTTTAACGGGGGAGAACACTGAAGCTTTCTTT. The encoded protein is CASSLTGENTEAFF.

V is TRBV4-1 and J is TRBJ2-7; 10 nucleotides agree with TRBD2. V shed 2 bases, J shed 0 bases, and the junction held 7 bases outside the gene matches. The length of the CDR3 is 17 residues. The germline V gene encodes CDR1 MGHRA and CDR2 YSYEKL. DNA for the CDR3: TGCGCCAGCAGCCAAAGTTGGCTAGCGGGAGACTCCTACGAGCAGTACTTC. It codes for CASSQSWLAGDSYEQYF.

CDR3 protein: CASRSRTPPNMNTEAFF. CDR3 DNA: TGCGCCAGCAGGTCGAGAACCCCGCCCAATATGAACACTGAAGCTTTCTTT. The chain employs TRBV5-1 and TRBJ1-1; D is ambiguous. CDR3 length: 17 residues. V lost 5 bases to trimming and J lost 0 bases, with 20 bases between them. From germline, CDR1 is SGHRS and CDR2 YFSETQ.

The J gene is TRBJ2-2, the V gene TRBV29-1, with TRBD2 identical over 12 bases. Germline CDR1 reads SQVTM; CDR2 reads ANQGSEA. This CDR3 has 16 amino acids. V trimming: 4 bases; J trimming: 1 base; junction bases outside the gene matches: 4. DNA for the CDR3: TGCAGCGTTGGCCAACTAGCGGGAGGGAACACCGGGGAGCTGTTTTTT. Its protein product is CSVGQLAGGNTGELFF.